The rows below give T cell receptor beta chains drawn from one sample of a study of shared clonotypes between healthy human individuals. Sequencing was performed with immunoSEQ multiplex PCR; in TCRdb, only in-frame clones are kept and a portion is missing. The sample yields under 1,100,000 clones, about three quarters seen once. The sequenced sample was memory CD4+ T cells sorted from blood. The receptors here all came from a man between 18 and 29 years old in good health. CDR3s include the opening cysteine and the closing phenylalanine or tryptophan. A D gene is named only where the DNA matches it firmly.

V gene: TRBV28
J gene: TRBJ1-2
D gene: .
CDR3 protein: CASSLSPTANYGYTF

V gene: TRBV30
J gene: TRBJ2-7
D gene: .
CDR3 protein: CAWSVPRVGSYEQYF

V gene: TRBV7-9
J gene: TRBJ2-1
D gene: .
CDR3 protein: CASSLGTGYNEQFF

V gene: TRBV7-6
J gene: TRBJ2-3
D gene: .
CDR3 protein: CASSRGYTDTQYF

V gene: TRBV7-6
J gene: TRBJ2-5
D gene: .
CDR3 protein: CASSPGTPETQYF

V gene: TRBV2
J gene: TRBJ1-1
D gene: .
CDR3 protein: CASSDDYNTEAFF

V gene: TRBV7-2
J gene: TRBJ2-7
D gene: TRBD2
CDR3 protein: CASSLLAGGPYEQYF

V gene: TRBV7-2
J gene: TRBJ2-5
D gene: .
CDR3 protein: CASSLGSSSSGQETQYF

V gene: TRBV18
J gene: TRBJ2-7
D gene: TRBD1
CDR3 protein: CASSITGGYEQYF

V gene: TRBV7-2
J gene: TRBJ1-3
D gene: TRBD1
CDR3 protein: CASSSDRGSGNTIYF

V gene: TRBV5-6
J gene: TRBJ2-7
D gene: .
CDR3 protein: CASSLWGTEQYF

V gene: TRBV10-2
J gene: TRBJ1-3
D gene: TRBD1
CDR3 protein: CASSDPGTGSGNTIYF

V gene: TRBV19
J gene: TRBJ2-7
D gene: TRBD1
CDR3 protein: CASRPGQGAYEQYF

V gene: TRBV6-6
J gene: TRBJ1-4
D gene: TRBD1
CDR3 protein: CASSYSTGNRKLFF

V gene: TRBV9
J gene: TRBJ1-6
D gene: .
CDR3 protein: CASTGSPLHF

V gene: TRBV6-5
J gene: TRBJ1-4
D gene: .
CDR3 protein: CASRRILMSEKLFF

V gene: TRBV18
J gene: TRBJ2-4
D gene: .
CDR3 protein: CASALDLAKNIQYF

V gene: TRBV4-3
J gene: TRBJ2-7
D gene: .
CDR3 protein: CASSQDWGTSSYEQYF

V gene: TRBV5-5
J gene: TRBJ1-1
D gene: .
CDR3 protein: CASSLSRGEAFF

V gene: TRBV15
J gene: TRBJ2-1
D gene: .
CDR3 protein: CATSREGGEYNEQFF

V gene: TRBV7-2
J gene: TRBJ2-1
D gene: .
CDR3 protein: CASSLGTSQNEQFF

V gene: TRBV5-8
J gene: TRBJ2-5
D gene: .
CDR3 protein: CASSLAGVQETQYF

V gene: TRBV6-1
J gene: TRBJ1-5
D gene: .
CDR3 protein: CASSEAVGQPQHF

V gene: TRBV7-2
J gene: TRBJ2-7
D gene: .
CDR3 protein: CASSLRRLGGDEQYF

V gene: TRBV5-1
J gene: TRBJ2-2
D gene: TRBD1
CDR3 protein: CASSSRPGQFTGELFF